The 25 T cell receptor beta chains below come from one sample, sequenced in a study of OX40 agonist ivuxolimab in advanced cancers. Assay used: immunoSEQ multiplex PCR; TCRdb lists only in-frame clones, some missing. The sample lists about 70,000 clones, 65% to 90% seen once, with 0.5% to 0.55% in the top ten. Sequencing was performed on CD4+ or CD8+ T cells sorted from blood, taken in a trial of the OX40 agonist ivuxolimab. Source of these receptors: an adult with an advanced solid tumor such as melanoma, head and neck, liver or kidney cancer.

The chain combines TRBV6-6 with TRBJ2-2, with unresolved D. Germline CDR1 and CDR2: MNHNY and SVGAGI (reference sequence). CDR3 length: 13 residues. V lost 2 bases and J lost 6, with 7 bases in between. The CDR3 reads CASSYTRPGELFF. The CDR3 DNA reads TGTGCCAGCAGTTACACGAGACCCGGGGAGCTGTTTTTT.

The chain combines TRBV5-6 with TRBJ1-2, with no clear D. CDR1 and CDR2 from the germline V gene are SGHDT and YYEEEE. The V gene lost 1 base and the J gene lost 4 bases, with 11 bases spanning the gap. This CDR3 is 14 amino acids long. The CDR3 loop reads CASSLRPPGYGYTF. The CDR3 bases are TGTGCCAGCAGCTTGAGACCGCCTGGCTATGGCTACACCTTC.

The J gene is TRBJ1-1, the V gene TRBV10-3; D remains ambiguous. Trimming cost V 0 bases and J 7 bases, with 15 bases left between them. CDR3 length: 15 amino acids. CDR1 and CDR2 (germline): ENHRY, SYGVKD. CDR3: CAISESNGGTGEAFF. The CDR3 region has the DNA TGTGCCATCAGTGAGTCGAATGGTGGAACGGGTGAAGCTTTCTTT.

The chain has TRBV2 and TRBJ2-7; unclear D gene. The germline V gene has CDR1 SNHLY and CDR2 FYNNEI. This CDR3 comprises 13 residues. V shed 7 bases and J shed 6 bases, with 16 bases lying between them. CDR3 region: CASTFGSTSEQYF. The CDR3, as DNA: TGTGCCAGCACTTTCGGAAGCACAAGCGAGCAGTACTTC.

The chain uses TRBV19 and TRBJ2-5; 7 nucleotides match TRBD2. The V and J ends lost 7 bases and 4 bases, in that order; junction bases with no gene match: 12. The germline V gene has CDR1 LNHDA and CDR2 SQIVND (reference sequence). The CDR3 runs 15 residues. The CDR3 loop is CASNPSGVGVETQYF. Written as DNA, the CDR3 is TGTGCCAGTAATCCAAGCGGGGTTGGGGTAGAGACCCAGTACTTC.

The V and J genes are TRBV15 and TRBJ1-2; D ambiguous. From germline, CDR1 is LNHNV and CDR2 YYDKDF (reference sequence). V shed 0 bases and J shed 3 bases, with 14 bases lying between them. The CDR3 runs 16 residues. In DNA, the CDR3 is TGTGCCACCAGCAGAGATGGGCCTCGCTGGGACTATGGCTACACCTTC. Encoded protein: CATSRDGPRWDYGYTF.

This clone was recorded once. This chain uses TRBV28 with TRBJ1-2; 9 bases match TRBD1. V gave up 6 bases and J gave up 13 bases; unmatched junction bases: 12. Per germline, CDR1 MDHEN and CDR2 SYDVKM. The CDR3 has 13 amino acids. The CDR3 region has the DNA TGTGCCAGCAGGGGGTCGGGACAGGGATCCCCCACCTTC. As protein: CASRGSGQGSPTF.

The V call is TRBV10-2, the J call TRBJ1-1; the D gene is possibly TRBD1 (6 bases). V lost 2 bases, J lost 11 bases, and 15 bases lay in between. Germline V gene lookup returns CDR1 WSHSY and CDR2 SAAADI. This CDR3 is built from 13 residues. The CDR3 protein is CASSEGQTMGAFF. CDR3 coding DNA: TGCGCCAGCAGTGAGGGACAGACCATGGGGGCTTTCTTT.

V and J are TRBV10-3 and TRBJ2-5; 9 positions match TRBD1. Per the germline V gene, CDR1 is ENHRY and CDR2 is SYGVKD. The V gene end was trimmed by 6 bases and the J gene end by 5 bases; junction bases not matched to a gene: 7. The CDR3 totals 14 residues. CDR3 nucleotide sequence: TGTGCCATCAGGGGGACAGGGTCCGGGGAGACCCAGTACTTC. Translated, it gives CAIRGTGSGETQYF.

This clone was picked up a small number of times. The gene calls are TRBV28 and TRBJ2-3, with unresolved D. Germline V gene sequence: CDR1 MDHEN, CDR2 SYDVKM. This CDR3 has 11 amino acids. V was cut by 6 bases and J by 3 bases, with 4 bases left in between. The CDR3 protein is CASRGTDTQYF. The CDR3 DNA is TGTGCCAGCAGGGGGACAGATACGCAGTATTTT.

In nucleotides, the CDR3 is TGTGCCAGCAGTTTATTGAGGGATGAGCAGTTCTTC. This gives the protein CASSLLRDEQFF. V and J are TRBV28 and TRBJ2-1, with D possibly being TRBD2 (5 bases). In germline, CDR1 is MDHEN, CDR2 SYDVKM. Trimming left V 1 base short and J 8 bases short, with 6 bases between. The CDR3 totals 12 residues.

This chain uses TRBV15 with TRBJ1-5; D unresolved. V was shortened by 5 bases and J by 3 bases, with 11 bases between the two germline ends. Germline-derived CDR1 and CDR2 are LNHNV and YYDKDF (reference sequence). The CDR3 contains 14 residues. In DNA form, the CDR3 reads TGTGCCACCAGCGCCCGGGATTTCAATCAGCCCCAGCATTTT. This translates into CATSARDFNQPQHF.

The chain has TRBV7-2 and TRBJ1-2; 11 bases align to TRBD1. V gave up 8 bases and J gave up 7 bases; unmatched junction bases: 0. Germline assignment: CDR1 SGHTA and CDR2 FQGNSA. The CDR3 consists of 11 residues. CDR3 sequence reads: CASGTGGGYTF. The CDR3 DNA follows: TGTGCCAGCGGGACAGGGGGTGGCTACACCTTC.

This sequence joins TRBV15 and TRBJ1-1; D is ambiguous. V was clipped by 8 bases and J by 1 base, with 11 bases between them. The CDR3 has 13 amino acids. Germline loops: CDR1 LNHNV, CDR2 YYDKDF (reference sequence). DNA for the CDR3: TGTGCCACCGGGATTCAAAAGAACACTGAAGCTTTCTTT. Its translation: CATGIQKNTEAFF.

The chain is built from TRBV9 and TRBJ1-2; 7 positions match TRBD1. V shed 3 bases and J 4 bases; nucleotides not matched to a gene: 9. Germline V gives CDR1 SGDLS, CDR2 YYNGEE. The CDR3 extends over 15 amino acids. The CDR3 here is CASSDRDSSSYGYTF. The CDR3 nucleotides read TGTGCCAGCAGCGACCGGGACAGCTCTTCCTATGGCTACACCTTC.

The V call is TRBV29-1, the J call TRBJ2-7, with D unclear. CDR1 and CDR2 (germline): SQVTM, ANQGSEA. The CDR3 runs 11 residues. With 6 bases removed from V and 2 bases from J, the gap between germline ends came to 8 bases. The CDR3 is CSVGLAYEQYF. DNA of the CDR3: TGCAGCGTGGGATTGGCCTACGAGCAGTACTTC.

The chain is built from TRBV4-3 and TRBJ2-7; 7 nucleotides agree with TRBD2. This CDR3 comprises 17 residues. Per the germline V gene, CDR1 is LGHNA and CDR2 is YSLEER. V lost 3 bases to trimming and J lost 2 bases; unmatched junction nucleotides: 13. The CDR3 region is CASSQAFGLAETYEQYF. CDR3 coding DNA: TGCGCCAGCAGCCAGGCCTTCGGGCTAGCGGAGACCTACGAGCAGTACTTC.

V usage is TRBV25-1 and J usage is TRBJ2-5; D gene unclear. This CDR3 has 16 residues. The V gene's germline CDR1 is MGHDK and CDR2 SYGVNS. Trimming left V 2 bases short and J 1 base short, with 14 bases between. DNA of the CDR3: TGTGCCAGCAGTGAAGGGATCCTCTCGGTCCAAGAGACCCAGTACTTC. The encoded protein is CASSEGILSVQETQYF.

The genes are TRBV5-1 and TRBJ2-3; either TRBD1 or TRBD2 may supply D (6 bases each). V lost 2 bases, J lost 5 bases, and 12 bases lay in between. There are 14 residues in the CDR3. The germline V gene encodes CDR1 SGHRS and CDR2 YFSETQ. The CDR3 sequence is CASSFQEGGDTQYF. CDR3 nucleotide sequence: TGCGCCAGCAGCTTTCAAGAGGGGGGAGATACGCAGTATTTT.

Only a few counts were recorded for this clone. This same CDR3 is encoded by further DNA sequences in the sample. The genes are TRBV5-4 and TRBJ2-7; 12 bases map to TRBD2. Germline values: CDR1 SGHNT, CDR2 YYREEE (reference sequence). The CDR3 contains 15 residues. V shed 4 bases and J 1 base; nucleotides not matched to a gene: 3. The CDR3: CASSRLAGGSYEQYF. The CDR3 DNA is TGTGCCAGCAGCAGGCTAGCGGGAGGGTCCTACGAGCAGTACTTC.

This sequence joins TRBV30 and TRBJ1-5, with a weak D call TRBD1 (5 bases). Trimming took off 1 base at V and 7 bases at J, with 11 bases between the two ends. CDR3 length: 13 residues. The germline gives CDR1 GTSNPN, CDR2 SVGIG (reference sequence). The CDR3 sequence is CAWSEGRMQPQHF. The DNA for the CDR3 is TGTGCCTGGAGTGAGGGGAGAATGCAGCCCCAGCATTTT.

With respect to this clone: This sample also contains other DNA sequences that code for the same CDR3. The rearrangement links TRBV28 to TRBJ2-5, with unresolved D. There are 11 residues in the CDR3. Looked up from germline, CDR1 is MDHEN and CDR2 is SYDVKM. V was trimmed by 3 bases and J by 4 bases, leaving 3 bases between them. The CDR3 spells CASSLRETQYF. DNA for the CDR3: TGTGCCAGCAGTTTGAGAGAGACCCAGTACTTC.

This clone appeared a few times. The V gene is TRBV19, the J gene TRBJ2-7; TRBD1 matches at 7 bases. CDR3 length: 15 residues. Per the germline V gene, CDR1 is LNHDA and CDR2 is SQIVND (reference sequence). Losses at the gene ends were 4 bases for V and 0 bases for J; bases not matched to a gene: 6. The CDR3 spells CASSKQQGISYEQYF. CDR3 in DNA: TGTGCCAGTAGTAAACAACAGGGGATCTCCTACGAGCAGTACTTC.

A few counts support this clone. J is TRBJ2-1 and V is TRBV5-1, with D possibly matching TRBD1 (6 bases). The CDR3 has 15 amino acids. Germline V CDR1 and CDR2: SGHRS, YFSETQ. Trimming cost V 2 bases and J 2 bases, with 11 bases left between them. CDR3: CASSFQGLTYNEQFF. The CDR3 nucleotides read TGCGCCAGCAGCTTTCAGGGGCTAACCTACAATGAGCAGTTCTTC.

V and J are TRBV19 and TRBJ1-5; 9 bases are a match to TRBD1. The CDR3 runs 14 residues. The trim removed 9 bases at V and 6 bases at J, leaving 9 bases unmatched. Germline values: CDR1 LNHDA, CDR2 SQIVND (reference sequence). In DNA form, the CDR3 reads TGTGCCAGAAACTTCGACAGGGGGGGTCAGCCCCAGCATTTT. Encoded protein: CARNFDRGGQPQHF.